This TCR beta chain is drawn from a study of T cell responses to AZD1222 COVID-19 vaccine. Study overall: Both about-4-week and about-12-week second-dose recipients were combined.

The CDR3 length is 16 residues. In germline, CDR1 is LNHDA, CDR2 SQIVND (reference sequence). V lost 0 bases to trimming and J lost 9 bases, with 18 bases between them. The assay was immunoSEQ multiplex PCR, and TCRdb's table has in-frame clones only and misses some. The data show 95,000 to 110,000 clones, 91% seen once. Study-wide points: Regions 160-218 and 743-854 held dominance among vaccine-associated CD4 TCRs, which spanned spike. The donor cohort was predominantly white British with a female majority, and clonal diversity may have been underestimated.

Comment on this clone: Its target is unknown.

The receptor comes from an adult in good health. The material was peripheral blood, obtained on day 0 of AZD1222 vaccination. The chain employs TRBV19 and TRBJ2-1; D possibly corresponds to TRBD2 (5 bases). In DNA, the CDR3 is TGTGCCAGTAGTATAGATAGGGTGGGAGAGTCCTCTGAGCAGTTCTTC. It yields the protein CASSIDRVGESSEQFF.